Below are 25 T cell receptor beta chains sequenced from a single sample in a study of cytomegalovirus exposure and HLA in healthy donors. The PCR ran on 60 Vbeta and 13 Jbeta primers. Assay: immunoSEQ multiplex PCR; the TCRdb copy retains only in-frame clones and omits some. The sample includes around 150,000 clones, approximately 79% of them seen just once. Sequenced: PBMCs. These receptors came from a male donor in good health and CMV-seronegative.

The V call is TRBV7-8, the J call TRBJ2-7; TRBD2 is a possible D gene (6 bases). Germline CDR1 reads SGHVS; CDR2 reads FQNEAQ. The V end lost 2 bases, the J end lost 2 bases, and 10 bases lay between the germline ends. The CDR3 covers 14 residues. The CDR3 DNA reads as TGTGCCAGCAGCTTATACCCGGGAGCCTACGAGCAGTACTTC. It encodes CASSLYPGAYEQYF.

The J gene is TRBJ2-2, the V gene TRBV6-6, with a weak D call TRBD1 (6 bases). V gave up 6 bases and J gave up 2 bases, with 10 bases separating them. Germline lookup yields CDR1 MNHNY and CDR2 SVGAGI (reference sequence). The CDR3 is 14 residues long. CDR3 sequence reads: CASSGTPNTGELFF. The DNA for the CDR3 is TGTGCCAGCAGCGGGACACCTAACACCGGGGAGCTGTTTTTT.

The chain links TRBV15 to TRBJ2-1; D unclear. The germline V gene encodes CDR1 LNHNV and CDR2 YYDKDF (reference sequence). V dropped 1 base and J dropped 7 bases, with 8 bases sitting between them. The CDR3 is 13 residues long. The CDR3 region has the DNA TGTGCCACCAGCAGAGTAAGAGGTAATGAGCAGTTCTTC. Its translation: CATSRVRGNEQFF. Based on the CDR3 plus reference TRBV15 and TRBJ2-1, the full variable domain is DAMVIQNPRYQVTQFGKPVTLSCSQTLNHNVMYWYQQKSSQAPKLLFHYYDKDFNNEADTPDNFQSRRPNTSFCFLDIRSPGLGDTAMYLCATSRVRGNEQFFGPGTRLTVL.

In this sample, this clone turned up once. The chain combines TRBV2 with TRBJ1-6; no definite D call. Germline CDR1 is SNHLY and CDR2 is FYNNEI. The CDR3 sequence is 13 residues long. The V end lost 4 bases, the J end lost 6 bases, and 7 bases lay between the germline ends. CDR3 sequence reads: CASSVAGNSPLHF. The CDR3 nucleotides read TGTGCCAGCAGTGTCGCGGGTAATTCACCCCTCCACTTT.

This chain links TRBV5-1 with TRBJ1-2; 8 bases are shared with TRBD1. The CDR3 is made up of 17 amino acids. Germline CDR1 SGHRS, CDR2 YFSETQ. The junction had 8 bases not matched to a gene; V was cut back by 0 bases and J by 1 base. CDR3 residues: CASSLGPGGPYNYGYTF. CDR3 nucleotides: TGCGCCAGCAGCTTGGGGCCAGGGGGCCCATATAACTATGGCTACACCTTC.

The chain links TRBV7-2 to TRBJ1-3; 8 bases match TRBD1. Trimming removed 1 base from V and 1 base from J; junction bases left unmatched: 3. Germline V gives CDR1 SGHTA, CDR2 FQGNSA. The CDR3 spans 16 residues. In DNA form, the CDR3 reads TGTGCCAGCAGCTTAGACAGGGGGGGGTCTGGAAACACCATATATTTT. Protein sequence: CASSLDRGGSGNTIYF.

V gene TRBV7-2 combines with J gene TRBJ2-5; no clear D gene. Germline loops: CDR1 SGHTA, CDR2 FQGNSA. The V gene lost 5 bases and the J gene lost 5 bases, with 21 bases spanning the gap. The CDR3 consists of 16 residues. CDR3 protein: CASSPKLASAGETQYF. The CDR3 coding sequence is TGTGCCAGCAGCCCGAAATTGGCCTCCGCCGGGGAGACCCAGTACTTC.

This sequence joins TRBV7-2 and TRBJ1-6, with no clear D. CDR1 and CDR2 from the germline V gene are SGHTA and FQGNSA. Trimming removed 4 bases from V and 14 bases from J, with 24 bases in between. The CDR3 is 16 amino acids. CDR3 nucleotide sequence: TGTGCCAGCAGCTCCCGGGAAAAAGAAACCCGGGCCGCCCTCCACTTT. Translation: CASSSREKETRAALHF. Drawing the rest from reference TRBV7-2 and TRBJ1-6, the complete variable domain is GAGVSQSPSNKVTEKGKDVELRCDPISGHTALYWYRQSLGQGLEFLIYFQGNSAPDKSGLPSDRFSAERTGGSVSTLTIQRTQQEDSAVYLCASSSREKETRAALHFGNGTRLTVT.

The chain has TRBV5-5 and TRBJ2-7, with TRBD1 matching over 7 bases. V shed 2 bases, J shed 3 bases, and the junction held 5 bases outside the gene matches. There are 14 residues in the CDR3. Germline CDR1 SGHKS, CDR2 YYEKEE (reference sequence). This chain's CDR3 is CASSFSGQNYEQYF. The CDR3 DNA reads as TGTGCCAGCAGCTTCTCGGGACAGAACTACGAGCAGTACTTC.

The chain is built from TRBV7-9 and TRBJ1-5; D gene ambiguous. This CDR3 region has 14 residues. Trimming took off 5 bases at V and 3 bases at J, with 11 bases between the two ends. CDR1 and CDR2 (germline): SEHNR, FQNEAQ (reference sequence). The CDR3 bases are TGTGCCAGCAGCCTTGCAGGCAACAATCAGCCCCAGCATTTT. It encodes CASSLAGNNQPQHF.

The chain couples TRBV14 to TRBJ2-1; 10 positions agree with TRBD1. The V gene's germline CDR1 is SGHDN and CDR2 FVKESK. With 6 bases clipped from V and 9 bases from J, the junction kept 8 bases outside the gene matches. The CDR3 is 14 residues long. The CDR3 sequence is CASSQGQGYSEQFF. CDR3 nucleotides: TGTGCCAGCAGTCAGGGACAGGGGTATAGTGAGCAGTTCTTC.

This rearrangement joins TRBV7-2 to TRBJ2-6; a possible D gene is TRBD1 (5 bases). Germline V gives CDR1 SGHTA, CDR2 FQGNSA. Trimming shortened V by 7 bases and J by 3 bases, and 13 bases separated the two germline ends. The CDR3 contains 15 residues. The CDR3 region has the DNA TGTGCCAGCATCCAGGGCGCTTATGGGGCCAACGTCCTGACTTTC. Its translation: CASIQGAYGANVLTF.

This chain joins TRBV5-1 and TRBJ2-3; 10 bases fit TRBD2. Germline V gene lookup returns CDR1 SGHRS and CDR2 YFSETQ. Losses at the gene ends were 4 bases for V and 3 bases for J; bases not matched to a gene: 8. The CDR3 extends over 16 amino acids. The chain's CDR3 is CASSPPSGGGTDTQYF. CDR3 in DNA: TGCGCCAGCAGCCCCCCTAGCGGGGGTGGAACAGATACGCAGTATTTT. The full variable domain, with the rest looked up from reference TRBV5-1 and TRBJ2-3, is KAGVTQTPRYLIKTRGQQVTLSCSPISGHRSVSWYQQTPGQGLQFLFEYFSETQRNKGNFPGRFSGRQFSNSRSEMNVSTLELGDSALYLCASSPPSGGGTDTQYFGPGTRLTVL.

J is TRBJ2-1 and V is TRBV5-1, with 8 bases aligning to TRBD1. Germline V CDR1 and CDR2: SGHRS, YFSETQ. V lost 1 base, J lost 3 bases, and 6 bases stayed unmatched. The CDR3 is made up of 16 amino acids. Written as DNA, the CDR3 is TGCGCCAGCAGCTTGAGTGCAGGGGGCGGCTACAATGAGCAGTTCTTC. It translates to CASSLSAGGGYNEQFF.

The V and J genes are TRBV9 and TRBJ1-1; 10 positions match TRBD1. J gave up 7 bases and V 3 bases, and 3 bases lay outside the gene matches. The CDR3 covers 13 residues. Per germline, CDR1 SGDLS and CDR2 YYNGEE. CDR3 in amino acids: CASSGDRGVEAFF. CDR3 DNA: TGTGCCAGCAGCGGGGACAGGGGTGTTGAAGCTTTCTTT.

The rearrangement links TRBV4-3 to TRBJ1-1; D gene uncertain. CDR1 and CDR2 from the germline V gene are LGHNA and YSLEER. This CDR3 is 14 amino acids long. The germline V and J ends were trimmed by 4 bases and 3 bases, with 12 bases remaining between them. The CDR3 spells CASSPSAVDTEAFF. CDR3 in DNA: TGCGCCAGCAGCCCGAGCGCAGTGGACACTGAAGCTTTCTTT.

The chain joins TRBV7-6 to TRBJ2-1; unclear D gene. This CDR3 has 13 residues. CDR1 SGHVS and CDR2 FNYEAQ come from the germline V gene. V lost 0 bases and J 4 bases, leaving 4 bases between the germline ends. The DNA for the CDR3 is TGTGCCAGCAGCTTAGCTCGGTACAATGAGCAGTTCTTC. This translates into CASSLARYNEQFF. Complete variable domain (other parts from reference TRBV7-6 and TRBJ2-1): GAGVSQSPRYKVTKRGQDVALRCDPISGHVSLYWYRQALGQGPEFLTYFNYEAQQDKSGLPNDRFSAERPEGSISTLTIQRTEQRDSAMYRCASSLARYNEQFFGPGTRLTVL.

V usage is TRBV9 and J usage is TRBJ2-7, with a weak D call TRBD1 (5 bases). Germline V lookup: CDR1 SGDLS, CDR2 YYNGEE. This CDR3 region has 15 residues. V was shortened by 0 bases and J by 5 bases, with 15 bases between the two germline ends. The CDR3 coding sequence is TGTGCCAGCAGCGTAGTCCCAGGGAATCTAGACGAGCAGTACTTC. It encodes CASSVVPGNLDEQYF.

The V call is TRBV6-5, the J call TRBJ2-5; 9 bases agree with TRBD1. The DNA end favors TRBJ2-7, so the J call may be wrong. CDR3 length: 14 residues. Germline V CDR1 and CDR2: MNHEY, SVGAGI. For the CDR3, the DNA is TGTGCCAGCAGTTCCCCGACAGGGGGCTACGAGCAGTACTTC. Its translation is CASSSPTGGYEQYF.

The gene calls are TRBV7-3 and TRBJ2-2; D is unresolved. This CDR3 spans 14 amino acids. CDR1 and CDR2 from the germline V gene are SGHTA and FQGTGA. V was clipped by 6 bases and J by 0 bases, with 8 bases between them. The CDR3 here is CASRSTANTGELFF. In nucleotides, the CDR3 is TGTGCCAGCAGGTCAACTGCGAACACCGGGGAGCTGTTTTTT.

The chain employs TRBV11-3 and TRBJ2-3, with 10 bases matching TRBD2. This CDR3 spans 19 amino acids. Germline V gene data show CDR1 as SGHNT and CDR2 as YENEEA. The junction had 14 bases not matched to a gene; V was cut back by 4 bases and J by 1 base. DNA of the CDR3: TGTGCCAGCAGCTCCCCCTTCTCCCTAGCGGGGGAGGGCACAGATACGCAGTATTTT. Protein product: CASSSPFSLAGEGTDTQYF. Full variable domain (outside the CDR3, taken from reference TRBV11-3 and TRBJ2-3): EAGVVQSPRYKIIEKKQPVAFWCNPISGHNTLYWYLQNLGQGPELLIRYENEEAVDDSQLPKDRFSAERLKGVDSTLKIQPAELGDSAVYLCASSSPFSLAGEGTDTQYFGPGTRLTVL.

The CDR3 sequence: CASSFSGRHTEAFF. The DNA of the CDR3 is TGTGCCAGCAGCTTTTCAGGGCGTCACACTGAAGCTTTCTTT. This chain uses TRBV5-4 with TRBJ1-1; tentative D call: TRBD1 (5 bases). Trimming shortened V by 2 bases and J by 3 bases, and 11 bases separated the two germline ends. Germline CDR1 SGHNT, CDR2 YYREEE (reference sequence). The CDR3 has 14 residues.

The chain has TRBV5-1 and TRBJ2-7, with a weak D call TRBD2 (5 bases). The CDR3 sequence is 15 residues long. V was pared by 4 bases and J by 5 bases, with 19 bases between. Germline V lookup: CDR1 SGHRS, CDR2 YFSETQ. CDR3 nucleotide sequence: TGCGCCAGCAGCCCCCTGGACGGAGCCGGGGACGAGCAGTACTTC. Amino acid sequence: CASSPLDGAGDEQYF.

The gene calls are TRBV19 and TRBJ1-5; D is uncertain. Germline V gene lookup returns CDR1 LNHDA and CDR2 SQIVND (reference sequence). This CDR3 comprises 12 residues. Trimming removed 6 bases at V and 7 bases at J, with 10 bases between. In DNA form, the CDR3 reads TGTGCCAGTAGGACCGGGAGCCAGCCCCAGCATTTT. Encoded protein: CASRTGSQPQHF.

This rearrangement joins TRBV4-3 to TRBJ2-3; 12 bases are a match to TRBD2. The V and J ends lost 3 bases and 4 bases, in that order; junction bases with no gene match: 5. The CDR3 has 16 residues. Germline CDR1 reads LGHNA; CDR2 reads YSLEER. CDR3 in DNA: TGCGCCAGCAGCCAGGAAGCTAGCGGGGGGGCAGATACGCAGTATTTT. This codes for CASSQEASGGADTQYF.